This T cell receptor (beta chain) is from a study of T cells expressing NK-cell markers. Overall study: Each TCR beta repertoire originated in sorted T cells that were CD3+CD56+NKG2C+, CD3+CD56+NKG2C- or CD3+CD56-NKG2C+.

Study observations and caveats: Certain NKG2C+ T cell clones were expanded, and their HCMV specificity remained unclear. Dominance of the CD3+CD56-NKG2C+ fraction by these clonotypes also held in a few donors.

Note on this clonotype: Its target is not known.

Germline V CDR1 and CDR2: SGHRS, YFSETQ. The CDR3 is 14 residues long. TCRdb reworked the 5' RACE reads into one entry per CDR3 protein, no DNA. The specimen's table records roughly 420,000 distinct CDR3 sequences. The TCR sequence derives from a woman aged 18 to 75 in good health. V gene TRBV5-1 combines with J gene TRBJ1-2; TCRdb reports TRBD1, a call that lacks DNA to check it against. The specimen was blood T cells: a sorted CD56 or NKG2C T cell subset, CD4+ or CD8+ T cells, or bulk PBMC T cells (not recorded which). CDR3 loop: CASSLVQGPHGYTF.